The 7 T cell receptor beta chains below come from one sample, sequenced in a study of blood T cell repertoires in COVID-19. TCRdb's copy holds only in-frame clones and misses some; the assay was immunoSEQ multiplex PCR. The table records approximately 300,000 clones, about 90% of them present only once. The sequenced sample consisted of peripheral blood. These receptors came from a man aged 18-30 years who had recovered from COVID-19.

The V call is TRBV27, the J call TRBJ1-5; maybe TRBD1 (6 bases). V was cut by 5 bases and J by 6 bases, with 11 bases left in between. Germline V gene sequence: CDR1 MNHEY, CDR2 SMNVEV (reference sequence). The CDR3 contains 13 residues. The CDR3 here is CASSPTGIQPQHF. The CDR3 DNA sequence: TGTGCCAGCAGTCCAACAGGGATTCAGCCCCAGCATTTT.

This chain links TRBV18 with TRBJ2-7, with TRBD2 matching 7 bases. V shed 4 bases and J 4 bases; nucleotides not matched to a gene: 10. The CDR3 is made up of 15 amino acids. In germline, CDR1 is KGHSH, CDR2 LQKENI. CDR3: CASSQHRLADYEQYF. CDR3 DNA: TGTGCCAGCTCACAGCATCGACTAGCTGATTACGAGCAGTACTTC. Together with reference TRBV18 and TRBJ2-7, the CDR3 gives the full variable domain: NAGVMQNPRHLVRRRGQEARLRCSPMKGHSHVYWYRQLPEEGLKFMVYLQKENIIDESGMPKERFSAEFPKEGPSILRIQQVVRGDSAAYFCASSQHRLADYEQYFGPGTRLTVT.

This chain connects TRBV2 to TRBJ2-3; TRBD1 agrees at 9 bases. With V trimmed by 6 bases and J by 4 bases, 8 bases remained unmatched. Germline V gene lookup returns CDR1 SNHLY and CDR2 FYNNEI. The length of the CDR3 is 15 residues. The CDR3 is CASSSQGAGPDTQYF. In nucleotides, the CDR3 is TGTGCCAGCAGCTCACAGGGGGCGGGCCCAGATACGCAGTATTTT. Looking up the rest from reference TRBV2 and TRBJ2-3 gives the full variable domain: EPEVTQTPSHQVTQMGQEVILRCVPISNHLYFYWYRQILGQKVEFLVSFYNNEISEKSEIFDDQFSVERPDGSNFTLKIRSTKLEDSAMYFCASSSQGAGPDTQYFGPGTRLTVL.

CDR3 region: CASSLGTDTQYF. The CDR3 nucleotides read TGTGCCAGCAGCCTCGGTACAGATACGCAGTATTTT. This chain connects TRBV7-3 to TRBJ2-3; no firm D call. There are 12 residues in the CDR3. Germline V gives CDR1 SGHTA, CDR2 FQGTGA. The germline V and J ends were trimmed by 5 bases and 3 bases, with 6 bases remaining between them.

The chain employs TRBV10-3 and TRBJ1-1; D gene unclear. The V end was cut by 3 bases, the J end by 4 bases, with 12 bases between. Germline lookup yields CDR1 ENHRY and CDR2 SYGVKD. This CDR3 has 14 residues. The CDR3 is CAISDGQLGTEAFF. The DNA of the CDR3 is TGTGCCATCAGTGATGGGCAACTCGGCACTGAAGCTTTCTTT.

This rearrangement joins TRBV24-1 to TRBJ1-2, with 9 bases identical to TRBD1. Per germline, CDR1 KGHDR and CDR2 SFDVKD. V shed 4 bases and J 7 bases; nucleotides not matched to a gene: 3. This CDR3 is built from 13 residues. This CDR3 is CATSDGTGSGYTF. CDR3 bases: TGTGCCACCAGTGACGGGACAGGGAGTGGCTACACCTTC.

CDR3 in amino acids: CASSQTQGYEGSPLHF. In nucleotides, the CDR3 is TGCGCCAGCAGCCAAACACAGGGTTATGAAGGATCACCCCTCCACTTT. The V gene is TRBV4-1, the J gene TRBJ1-6; possible D gene TRBD1, 6 bases. CDR3 length: 16 residues. In germline, CDR1 is MGHRA, CDR2 YSYEKL. The V end was cut by 2 bases, the J end by 10 bases, with 18 bases between.